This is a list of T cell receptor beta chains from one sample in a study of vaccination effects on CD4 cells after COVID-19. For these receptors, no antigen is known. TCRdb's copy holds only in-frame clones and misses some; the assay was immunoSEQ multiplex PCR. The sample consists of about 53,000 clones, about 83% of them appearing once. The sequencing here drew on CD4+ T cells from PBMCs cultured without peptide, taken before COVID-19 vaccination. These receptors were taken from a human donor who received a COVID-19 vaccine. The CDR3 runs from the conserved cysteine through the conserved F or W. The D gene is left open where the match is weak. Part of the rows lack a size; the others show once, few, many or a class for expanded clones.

cdr3_aa: CAISGLGGPSGTGELFF
cdr3_nt: TGTGCCATCAGTGGACTGGGGGGCCCCTCGGGCACCGGGGAGCTGTTTTTT
clone_size: -
j_call: TRBJ2-2
d_call: -
v_call: TRBV10-3

cdr3_aa: CASSLTGVGDTEAFF
cdr3_nt: TGCGCCAGCAGCTTAACAGGGGTGGGGGACACTGAAGCTTTCTTT
clone_size: -
j_call: TRBJ1-1
d_call: TRBD1
v_call: TRBV5-1

cdr3_aa: CASSPGGGSNQPQHF
cdr3_nt: TGTGCCAGCAGTCCAGGGGGGGGGAGCAATCAGCCCCAGCATTTT
clone_size: once
j_call: TRBJ1-5
d_call: TRBD1
v_call: TRBV6-6

cdr3_aa: CASSPPKRGGRVNEQFF
cdr3_nt: TGTGCCAGCAGTCCACCCAAGCGGGGGGGGCGCGTCAATGAGCAGTTCTTC
clone_size: -
j_call: TRBJ2-1
d_call: TRBD2
v_call: TRBV27

cdr3_aa: CASSPGQGPGYTF
cdr3_nt: TGTGCCAGCAGTCCGGGACAGGGGCCTGGCTACACCTTC
clone_size: once
j_call: TRBJ1-2
d_call: TRBD1
v_call: TRBV9

cdr3_aa: CASSQEGGNSPLHF
cdr3_nt: TGTGCCAGCAGCCAAGAGGGAGGGAATTCACCCCTCCACTTT
clone_size: -
j_call: TRBJ1-6
d_call: -
v_call: TRBV4-2

cdr3_aa: CASSSMGLARETQYF
cdr3_nt: TGTGCCAGCAGCTCAATGGGACTAGCCAGGGAGACCCAGTACTTC
clone_size: -
j_call: TRBJ2-5
d_call: TRBD2
v_call: TRBV7-2

cdr3_aa: CASSVRGASGNTIYF
cdr3_nt: TGTGCCAGCAGCGTAAGGGGGGCCTCTGGAAACACCATATATTTT
clone_size: once
j_call: TRBJ1-3
d_call: -
v_call: TRBV9

cdr3_aa: CASSSRLAGEPTDTQYF
cdr3_nt: TGTGCCAGCAGCTCTCGACTAGCGGGGGAGCCCACAGATACGCAGTATTTT
clone_size: -
j_call: TRBJ2-3
d_call: -
v_call: TRBV12-1

cdr3_aa: CASSSHTVAGGRTDTQYF
cdr3_nt: TGTGCCAGCAGCTCTCATACGGTAGCGGGGGGGAGAACAGATACGCAGTATTTT
clone_size: once
j_call: TRBJ2-3
d_call: TRBD2
v_call: TRBV7-3

cdr3_aa: CASSQEEEPRGYTF
cdr3_nt: TGCGCCAGCAGCCAAGAAGAGGAGCCCCGAGGCTACACCTTC
clone_size: -
j_call: TRBJ1-2
d_call: -
v_call: TRBV4-3

cdr3_aa: CASSLVAAINYGYTF
cdr3_nt: TGCGCCAGCAGCTTGGTGGCGGCGATAAACTATGGCTACACCTTC
clone_size: -
j_call: TRBJ1-2
d_call: -
v_call: TRBV5-1

cdr3_aa: CASSFGGARYNEQFF
cdr3_nt: TGTGCCAGCAGTTTTGGGGGGGCGCGCTACAATGAGCAGTTCTTC
clone_size: -
j_call: TRBJ2-1
d_call: -
v_call: TRBV27

cdr3_aa: CASSRSGRTEAFF
cdr3_nt: TGTGCCAGTAGCCGTTCAGGGCGGACTGAAGCTTTCTTT
clone_size: -
j_call: TRBJ1-1
d_call: -
v_call: TRBV19

cdr3_aa: CASRRDLRNQPQHF
cdr3_nt: TGTGCCAGCAGAAGGGACTTGCGAAATCAGCCCCAGCATTTT
clone_size: -
j_call: TRBJ1-5
d_call: -
v_call: TRBV28